This TCR beta chain emerged from a study of CD8 T cells in ankylosing spondylitis. General observations from the study: It appeared that ankylosing spondylitis blood was characterized by a TCR beta motif of about 8 highly homologous variants. Several of the motif variants were reported before in synovial fluid and blood from reactive arthritis.

Quantitative 5'-RACE was performed with molecular barcodes, and it yielded the TCR beta libraries. TCRdb analysed the 5' RACE reads with MiXCR anew, one entry per CDR3 protein. The sample consists of around 770,000 distinct CDR3 sequences, approximately 12% of them appearing once. This clonotype came up a few times. As yet, its antigen is unknown. CDR3 length: 13 residues. V lost 3 bases and J lost 5, with 11 bases in between. Germline V gene sequence: CDR1 SGHRS, CDR2 YFSETQ. Sequenced material: blood, either unsorted or a sorted T cell fraction (not recorded which). The chain has TRBV5-1 and TRBJ2-5; TRBD1 might be the D (5 bases). The source of this sequence is a male donor with ankylosing spondylitis. Here the CDR3 reads CASSWQGGETQYF. The CDR3 DNA reads TGCGCCAGCAGCTGGCAGGGTGGGGAGACCCAGTACTTC.